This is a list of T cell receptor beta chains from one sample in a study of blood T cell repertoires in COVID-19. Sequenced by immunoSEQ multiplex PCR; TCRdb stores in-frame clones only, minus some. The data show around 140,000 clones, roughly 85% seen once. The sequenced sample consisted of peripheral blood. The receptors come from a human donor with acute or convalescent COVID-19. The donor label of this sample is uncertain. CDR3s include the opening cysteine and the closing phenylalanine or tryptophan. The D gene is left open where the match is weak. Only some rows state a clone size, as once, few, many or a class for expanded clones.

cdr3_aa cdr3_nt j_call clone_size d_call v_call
CASSLDRVSYGYTF TGTGCCAGCAGCCTAGACCGGGTATCATATGGCTACACCTTC TRBJ1-2 . . TRBV11-2
CASNPSGTRHREPQHF TGTGCCAGTAATCCTTCCGGGACACGGCATAGGGAGCCCCAGCATTTT TRBJ1-5 few . TRBV19
CATSRGGAGEKLFF TGTGCCACCTCTAGGGGGGGGGCAGGAGAAAAACTGTTTTTT TRBJ1-4 . . TRBV15
CASSKNRDRGFLNYGYTF TGTGCCAGCAGCAAAAACCGGGACAGGGGGTTTCTTAACTATGGCTACACCTTC TRBJ1-2 . TRBD1 TRBV7-2
CASSDPGTSGGIQYF TGTGCCAGCAGTGATCCCGGGACCTCCGGGGGCATTCAGTACTTC TRBJ2-4 . . TRBV28
CAWSVQGTYNSPLHF TGTGCCTGGAGTGTACAAGGGACTTATAATTCACCCCTCCACTTT TRBJ1-6 few . TRBV30
CASSMGSSGSLSSYNEQFF TGTGCCAGTAGTATGGGGTCTAGCGGGAGCCTCAGCTCCTACAATGAGCAGTTCTTC TRBJ2-1 . TRBD2 TRBV19
CASSSQASPAFF TGCGCCAGCAGCAGTCAGGCCTCCCCAGCTTTCTTT TRBJ1-1 . . TRBV4-3
CASGDRDRGNMNTEAFF TGTGCCAGCGGAGACCGGGACAGGGGGAACATGAACACTGAAGCTTTCTTT TRBJ1-1 . TRBD1 TRBV27
CASSSLDRVFQETQYF TGTGCCAGCAGCTCCCTAGACAGGGTGTTCCAAGAGACCCAGTACTTC TRBJ2-5 . TRBD1 TRBV5-4
CASSVDRETNEKLFF TGTGCCAGCAGCGTAGATCGGGAAACTAATGAAAAACTGTTTTTT TRBJ1-4 . . TRBV9
CSVNQGETQYF TGCAGCGTTAACCAGGGAGAGACCCAGTACTTC TRBJ2-5 . . TRBV29-1
CATSTGTGHYEQYF TGTGCCACCAGCACCGGGACAGGTCACTACGAGCAGTACTTC TRBJ2-7 . TRBD1 TRBV15